The source of this TCR beta chain is a study of blood T cell repertoires in COVID-19. The CDR3 sequence is 13 residues long. Some clones are missing from TCRdb's copy, which holds only in-frame ones; the method was immunoSEQ multiplex PCR. In the table there are roughly 100,000 clones, approximately 89% of which are singletons. The origin of this receptor is a man aged 80 or over with acute or convalescent COVID-19. The sample consisted of peripheral blood. The V gene is TRBV21-1, the J gene TRBJ2-2; the table's D gene call, TRBD2, was not cross checked with the DNA. TRBV21-1 represents a pseudogene. DNA of the CDR3: TGTGCCAGCAGAAAAAGCCGGGCCGGGGAGCTGTTTTTT. Translation gives CASRKSRAGELFF.